The 25 T cell receptor beta chains reported below all come from one sample, sequenced in a study of blood T cell repertoires in COVID-19. Using immunoSEQ multiplex PCR, the repertoire was profiled, and TCRdb retains in-frame clones only, with some absent. The sample includes 100,000 to 120,000 clones, 60% to 85% of them seen just once. Sequencing was carried out using peripheral blood. All receptors derive from a woman in her forties with acute or convalescent COVID-19.

The rearrangement uses TRBV7-2 and TRBJ2-1, with D uncertain. The CDR3 consists of 14 residues. In germline, CDR1 is SGHTA, CDR2 FQGNSA. Trimming took off 2 bases at V and 5 bases at J, with 10 bases between the two ends. In DNA form, the CDR3 reads TGTGCCAGCAGCTTAAGGTCGGCGGACAATGAGCAGTTCTTC. Encoded protein: CASSLRSADNEQFF.

The count of this clone is one. At one of its ends the junction is not consistent with the germline gene, which may arise from a read error. The V and J genes are TRBV2 and TRBJ2-6; a weak D match, TRBD1 (5 bases). Germline V gene data show CDR1 as SNHLY and CDR2 as FYNNEI. The length of the CDR3 is 14 residues. CDR3 amino acids: CASSGAAGANVLTF. CDR3 nucleotide sequence: TGTGCCAGTAGTGGGGCTGCCGGGGCCAACGTCCTGACTTTC.

This clone was counted a single time. Other DNA sequences in the sample encode the same CDR3. This chain uses TRBV5-1 with TRBJ1-1; 9 bases line up with TRBD1. V lost 3 bases, J lost 0 bases, and 0 bases stayed unmatched. Germline lookup yields CDR1 SGHRS and CDR2 YFSETQ. The CDR3 covers 14 residues. CDR3 residues: CASSWTGVNTEAFF. CDR3 DNA sequence: TGCGCCAGCAGCTGGACAGGGGTGAACACTGAAGCTTTCTTT.

The chain employs TRBV11-2 and TRBJ1-1; 9 bases are shared with TRBD1. After removal of 5 bases from V and 1 base from J, the junction contained 2 bases not matched to a gene. This CDR3 is 14 amino acids long. The V gene's germline CDR1 is SGHAT and CDR2 FQNNGV. This CDR3 reads CASSPTGGNTEAFF. DNA of the CDR3: TGTGCCAGCAGCCCGACAGGGGGGAACACTGAAGCTTTCTTT.

This chain uses TRBV6-6 with TRBJ2-7, with 10 positions matching TRBD2. CDR3 length equals 16 residues. Germline CDR1 and CDR2: MNHNY and SVGAGI (reference sequence). Trimming took 6 bases from V and 4 from J; bases not matched to a gene: 12. CDR3 nucleotides: TGTGCCAGCAGCCTCCGATTAGCGGGGGGCCTTTACGAGCAGTACTTC. Protein sequence: CASSLRLAGGLYEQYF.

The chain links TRBV19 to TRBJ1-2; 8 bases agree with TRBD1. The trim removed 5 bases at V and 6 bases at J, leaving 8 bases unmatched. CDR3 size: 14 residues. From germline, CDR1 is LNHDA and CDR2 SQIVND (reference sequence). In DNA form, the CDR3 reads TGTGCCAGTAGTTGGGCAGGGGGCGCAGATGGCTACACCTTC. Its translation: CASSWAGGADGYTF.

This clone was counted only a few times. The genes are TRBV11-1 and TRBJ2-3, with 7 bases that match TRBD1. The CDR3 length is 14 residues. Germline V lookup: CDR1 SGHAT, CDR2 FQDESV (reference sequence). V lost 4 bases and J lost 7; bases outside the gene matches: 8. CDR3 bases: TGTGCCAGCAGCTCTAAAAAGGGGGCAAATACGCAGTATTTT. As protein: CASSSKKGANTQYF. The full variable domain, with the rest looked up from reference TRBV11-1 and TRBJ2-3, is EAEVAQSPRYKITEKSQAVAFWCDPISGHATLYWYRQILGQGPELLVQFQDESVVDDSQLPKDRFSAERLKGVDSTLKIQPAELGDSAMYLCASSSKKGANTQYFGPGTRLTVL.

The V gene is TRBV7-3, the J gene TRBJ2-1, with D maybe TRBD1 (6 bases). V lost 4 bases and J 8 bases, leaving 12 bases between the germline ends. Germline CDR1 is SGHTA and CDR2 is FQGTGA. The CDR3 spans 13 residues. The CDR3 spells CASSSSGDDEQFF. The DNA for the CDR3 is TGTGCCAGCAGCTCCTCAGGGGACGATGAGCAGTTCTTC.

The rearrangement uses TRBV5-1 and TRBJ1-4; D not resolved. The germline gives CDR1 SGHRS, CDR2 YFSETQ. This CDR3 spans 16 amino acids. Trimming shortened V by 1 base and J by 5 bases, and 15 bases separated the two germline ends. The CDR3 region has the DNA TGCGCCAGCAGCTTGTTTTCTTCGACACCAAATGAAAAACTGTTTTTT. It translates to CASSLFSSTPNEKLFF.

V and J are TRBV10-3 and TRBJ2-3; possible D gene TRBD2, 6 bases. In germline, CDR1 is ENHRY, CDR2 SYGVKD. Trimming pared 4 bases from V and 1 base from J, leaving 15 bases between. The CDR3 is made up of 16 amino acids. The CDR3 sequence: CAISAKTRWGTDTQYF. The CDR3 DNA reads TGTGCCATCAGTGCGAAGACTAGATGGGGCACAGATACGCAGTATTTT.

On this clone itself: This same CDR3 is encoded by further DNA sequences in the sample. The CDR3 reads CASSLDTEYEQYF. The CDR3 DNA follows: TGTGCCAGCAGCTTGGATACAGAGTACGAGCAGTACTTC. V usage is TRBV5-5 and J usage is TRBJ2-7; no clear D gene. V was cut by 0 bases and J by 4 bases, with 8 bases left in between. The CDR3 loop spans 13 amino acids. Germline assignment: CDR1 SGHKS and CDR2 YYEKEE (reference sequence).

V and J are TRBV5-8 and TRBJ2-2; tentatively, D is TRBD1 (6 bases). The CDR3 length is 13 residues. Germline V gene sequence: CDR1 SGHTS, CDR2 YDEGEE. Trimming removed 4 bases from V and 7 bases from J, with 11 bases in between. CDR3 DNA: TGTGCCAGCAGCACAGGGTTTTTCGGGGAGCTGTTTTTT. Protein sequence: CASSTGFFGELFF.

V gene TRBV5-1 combines with J gene TRBJ2-1; 9 nucleotides match TRBD1. The length of the CDR3 is 14 residues. Germline V gene sequence: CDR1 SGHRS, CDR2 YFSETQ. V was clipped by 7 bases and J by 8 bases; unmatched bases: 10. CDR3 sequence (DNA): TGCGCCAGCCGGGACAGGGAGGTAGGGTATGAGCAGTTCTTC. Translation gives CASRDREVGYEQFF.

The rearrangement links TRBV4-3 to TRBJ1-2; D gene ambiguous. There are 15 residues in the CDR3. Between the trimmed V and J ends, which lost 1 base and 3 bases, there was a span of 12 bases. The germline CDR1 and CDR2 sequences are LGHNA and YSLEER. The CDR3 nucleotides are TGCGCCAGCAGCCAAGCACTGCAGGCTGACTATGGCTACACCTTC. This gives the protein CASSQALQADYGYTF.

On this clone itself: One end of the junction fails to match germline, which may point to a read error. V is TRBV5-5 and J is TRBJ2-2; tentatively, D is TRBD2 (7 bases). Per the germline V gene, CDR1 is SGHKS and CDR2 is YYEKEE (reference sequence). The CDR3 loop spans 17 amino acids. The CDR3 nucleotides are TGTGCCCGCAGCTGGGGGGGCGGGGGACCCGCGGACGGGGAGCTGTTTTTT. It codes for CARSWGGGGPADGELFF.

This clone was observed once. The chain couples TRBV5-1 to TRBJ2-1; TRBD2 aligns across 9 bases. Germline values: CDR1 SGHRS, CDR2 YFSETQ. The V and J ends lost 3 bases and 4 bases, in that order; junction bases with no gene match: 14. The CDR3 spans 18 residues. CDR3 DNA sequence: TGCGCCAGCAGCTGGGAGGGGAGGGTAGCGGGGGCTTACAATGAGCAGTTCTTC. Translated, it gives CASSWEGRVAGAYNEQFF.

This sequence joins TRBV6-6 and TRBJ1-3; perhaps TRBD1 as D (5 bases). CDR3 length equals 15 residues. CDR1 is MNHNY, CDR2 SVGAGI, per germline (reference sequence). Trimming took off 5 bases at V and 0 bases at J, with 11 bases between the two ends. The CDR3 region has the DNA TGTGCCAGCAGTCCTGACAGCCTCTCTGGAAACACCATATATTTT. Translated, it gives CASSPDSLSGNTIYF.

This chain connects TRBV4-1 to TRBJ1-3; a possible D gene is TRBD1 (6 bases). The CDR3 sequence is 15 residues long. V lost 0 bases to trimming and J lost 7 bases, with 13 bases between them. Germline values: CDR1 MGHRA, CDR2 YSYEKL. CDR3 sequence reads: CASSQDSAGENTIYF. The CDR3, as DNA: TGCGCCAGCAGCCAAGATTCGGCAGGGGAGAACACCATATATTTT.

This chain uses TRBV12-3 or TRBV12-4 with TRBJ2-2; no reliable D call. The CDR3 has 13 amino acids. V dropped 5 bases and J dropped 4 bases, with 8 bases sitting between them. In nucleotides, the CDR3 is TGTGCCAGCAGTAGGAGCACCACCGGGGAGCTGTTTTTT. This encodes CASSRSTTGELFF.

V usage is TRBV7-7 and J usage is TRBJ2-5; 8 bases are shared with TRBD1. The CDR3 has 14 residues. Germline V gives CDR1 SSHAT, CDR2 FNYEAQ (reference sequence). Losses at the gene ends were 4 bases for V and 2 bases for J; bases not matched to a gene: 3. Here the CDR3 reads CASSSRGRQETQYF. The CDR3 DNA is TGTGCCAGCAGCTCCAGGGGGCGGCAAGAGACCCAGTACTTC.

This chain connects TRBV6-5 to TRBJ1-1; TRBD1 might be the D (6 bases). The CDR3 runs 15 residues. V was pared by 6 bases and J by 0 bases, with 14 bases between. CDR1 MNHEY and CDR2 SVGAGI come from the germline V gene. The CDR3 DNA sequence: TGTGCCAGCAGGGTTATACAGGGTGTGAACACTGAAGCTTTCTTT. Residues: CASRVIQGVNTEAFF.

The V gene is TRBV7-9, the J gene TRBJ1-6; D remains ambiguous. This CDR3 has 11 residues. Germline CDR1 reads SEHNR; CDR2 reads FQNEAQ (reference sequence). V was trimmed by 5 bases and J by 13 bases, leaving 9 bases between them. CDR3: CASSPLSPLHF. The CDR3, as DNA: TGTGCCAGCAGCCCACTTTCCCCCCTCCACTTT.

This chain links TRBV5-5 with TRBJ2-1; 7 bases match TRBD1. The CDR3 length is 16 residues. Germline values: CDR1 SGHKS, CDR2 YYEKEE (reference sequence). The trim removed 2 bases at V and 6 bases at J, leaving 11 bases unmatched. CDR3 region: CASSFRGTVDFNEQFF. CDR3 bases: TGTGCCAGCAGCTTTAGAGGGACAGTCGACTTCAATGAGCAGTTCTTC. Filled out from reference TRBV5-5 and TRBJ2-1, the complete variable domain reads DAGVTQSPTHLIKTRGQQVTLRCSPISGHKSVSWYQQVLGQGPQFIFQYYEKEERGRGNFPDRFSARQFPNYSSELNVNALLLGDSALYLCASSFRGTVDFNEQFFGPGTRLTVL.

The chain uses TRBV11-1 and TRBJ2-7; tentative D call: TRBD1 (5 bases). The germline CDR1 and CDR2 sequences are SGHAT and FQDESV (reference sequence). The CDR3 is 13 amino acids. With 1 base removed from V and 5 bases from J, the gap between germline ends came to 9 bases. The DNA for the CDR3 is TGTGCCAGCAGCTTAGAACGACAGAACGAGCAGTACTTC. Amino acid sequence: CASSLERQNEQYF. Based on the CDR3 plus reference TRBV11-1 and TRBJ2-7, the full variable domain is EAEVAQSPRYKITEKSQAVAFWCDPISGHATLYWYRQILGQGPELLVQFQDESVVDDSQLPKDRFSAERLKGVDSTLKIQPAELGDSAMYLCASSLERQNEQYFGPGTRLTVT.

This chain joins TRBV5-1 and TRBJ2-1, with 8 nucleotides matching TRBD2. The CDR3 is 16 residues long. V lost 6 bases and J lost 6; bases outside the gene matches: 14. Germline CDR1 reads SGHRS; CDR2 reads YFSETQ. The CDR3 coding sequence is TGCGCCAGCACCCCAGGGCTAGCGGGTCCGGCCAATGAGCAGTTCTTC. Residues: CASTPGLAGPANEQFF.